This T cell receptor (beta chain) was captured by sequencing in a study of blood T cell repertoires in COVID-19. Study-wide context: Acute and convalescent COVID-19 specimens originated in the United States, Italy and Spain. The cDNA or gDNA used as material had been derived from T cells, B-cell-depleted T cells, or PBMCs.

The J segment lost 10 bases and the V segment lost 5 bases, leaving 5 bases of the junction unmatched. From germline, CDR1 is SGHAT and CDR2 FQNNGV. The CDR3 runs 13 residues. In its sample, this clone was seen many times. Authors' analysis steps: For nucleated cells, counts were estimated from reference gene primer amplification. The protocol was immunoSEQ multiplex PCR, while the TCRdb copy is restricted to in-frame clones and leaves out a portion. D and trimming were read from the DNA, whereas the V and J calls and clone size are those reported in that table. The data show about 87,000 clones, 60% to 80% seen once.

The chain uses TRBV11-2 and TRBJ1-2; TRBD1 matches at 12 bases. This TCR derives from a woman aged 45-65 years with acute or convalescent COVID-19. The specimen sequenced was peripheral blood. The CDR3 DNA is TGTGCCAGCAGCCGAGGGACAGGGGGCGACTACACCTTC. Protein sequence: CASSRGTGGDYTF.